This T cell receptor (beta chain) was found in a study of neurological immune-mediated disorders. The V gene's germline CDR1 is MGHRA and CDR2 YSYEKL. The CDR3 length is 13 residues. Losses at the gene ends were 4 bases for V and 3 bases for J; bases not matched to a gene: 1. This clonotype was seen at least ten times. Sequencing runs each yielded over 200 million TCR-beta sequences from 15-18 subjects. TCRdb recomputed calls from the 5' RACE reads with MiXCR, one row per CDR3 protein. The table lists tens of thousands of distinct CDR3 sequences, just over 5% of them singletons. The receptor's source is a woman aged 25 to 39 with multiple sclerosis. The chain is built from TRBV4-1 and TRBJ1-2, with 8 bases fitting TRBD1. The sample comprised PBMCs. This CDR3 is CASSPGQDYGYTF. In DNA form, the CDR3 reads TGCGCCAGCAGCCCGGGACAGGACTATGGCTACACCTTC.